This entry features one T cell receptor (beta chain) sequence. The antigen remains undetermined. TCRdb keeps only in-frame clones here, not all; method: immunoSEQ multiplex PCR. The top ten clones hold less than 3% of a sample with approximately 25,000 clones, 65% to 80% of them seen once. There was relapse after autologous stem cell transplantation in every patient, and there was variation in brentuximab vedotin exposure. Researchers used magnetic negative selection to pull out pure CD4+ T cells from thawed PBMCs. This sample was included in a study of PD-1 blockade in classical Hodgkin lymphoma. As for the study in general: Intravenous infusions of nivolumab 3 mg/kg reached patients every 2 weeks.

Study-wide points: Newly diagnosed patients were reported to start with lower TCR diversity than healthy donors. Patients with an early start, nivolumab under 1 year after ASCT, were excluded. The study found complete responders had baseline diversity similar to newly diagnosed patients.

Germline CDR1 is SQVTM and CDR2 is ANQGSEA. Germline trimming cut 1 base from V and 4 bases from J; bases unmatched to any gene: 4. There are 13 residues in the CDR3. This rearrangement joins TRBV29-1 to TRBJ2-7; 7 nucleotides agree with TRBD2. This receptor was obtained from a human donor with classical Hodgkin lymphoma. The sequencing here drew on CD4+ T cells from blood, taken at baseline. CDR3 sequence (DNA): TGCAGCGTTGAAGCTAGCGGAGAGTACGAGCAGTACTTC. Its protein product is CSVEASGEYEQYF.